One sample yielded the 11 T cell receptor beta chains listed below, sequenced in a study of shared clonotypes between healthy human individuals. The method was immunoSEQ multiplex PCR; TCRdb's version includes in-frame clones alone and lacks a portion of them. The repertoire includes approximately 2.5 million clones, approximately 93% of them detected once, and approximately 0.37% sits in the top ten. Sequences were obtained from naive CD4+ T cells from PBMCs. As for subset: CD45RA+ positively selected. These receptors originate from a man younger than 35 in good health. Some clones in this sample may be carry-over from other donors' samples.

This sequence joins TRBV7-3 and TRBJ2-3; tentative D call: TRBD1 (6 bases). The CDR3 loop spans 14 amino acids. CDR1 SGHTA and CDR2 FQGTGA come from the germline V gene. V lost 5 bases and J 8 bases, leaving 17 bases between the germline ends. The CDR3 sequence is CASSRDRLSTTQYF. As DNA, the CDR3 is TGTGCCAGCAGCCGCGACAGGCTCTCGACTACGCAGTATTTT.

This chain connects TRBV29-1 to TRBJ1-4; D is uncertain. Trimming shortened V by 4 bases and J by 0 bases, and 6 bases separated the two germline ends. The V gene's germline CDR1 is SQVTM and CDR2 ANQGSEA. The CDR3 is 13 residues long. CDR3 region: CSVGRSTNEKLFF. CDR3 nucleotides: TGCAGCGTTGGGCGCTCAACTAATGAAAAACTGTTTTTT. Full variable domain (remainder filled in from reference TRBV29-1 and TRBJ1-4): SAVISQKPSRDICQRGTSLTIQCQVDSQVTMMFWYRQQPGQSLTLIATANQGSEATYESGFVIDKFPISRPNLTFSTLTVSNMSPEDSSIYLCSVGRSTNEKLFFGSGTQLSVL.

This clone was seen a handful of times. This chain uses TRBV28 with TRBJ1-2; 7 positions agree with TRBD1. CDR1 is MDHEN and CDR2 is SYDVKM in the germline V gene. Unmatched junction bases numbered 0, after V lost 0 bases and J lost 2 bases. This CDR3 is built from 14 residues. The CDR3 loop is CASSLWGQNYGYTF. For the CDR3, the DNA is TGTGCCAGCAGTTTATGGGGACAGAACTATGGCTACACCTTC.

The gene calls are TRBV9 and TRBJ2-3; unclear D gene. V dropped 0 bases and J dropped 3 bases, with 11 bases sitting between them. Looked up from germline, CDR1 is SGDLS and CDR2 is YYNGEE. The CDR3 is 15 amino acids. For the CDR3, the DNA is TGTGCCAGCAGCGTAGTAGCCTTGAGGACAGATACGCAGTATTTT. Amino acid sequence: CASSVVALRTDTQYF.

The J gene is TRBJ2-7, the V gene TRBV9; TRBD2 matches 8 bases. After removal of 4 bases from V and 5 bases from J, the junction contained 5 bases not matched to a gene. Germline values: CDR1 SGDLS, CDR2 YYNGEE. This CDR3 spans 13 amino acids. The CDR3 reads CASSPTSGHEQYF. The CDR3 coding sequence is TGTGCCAGCAGCCCAACTAGCGGCCACGAGCAGTACTTC. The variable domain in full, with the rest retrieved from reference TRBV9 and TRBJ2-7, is DSGVTQTPKHLITATGQRVTLRCSPRSGDLSVYWYQQSLDQGLQFLIQYYNGEERAKGNILERFSAQQFPDLHSELNLSSLELGDSALYFCASSPTSGHEQYFGPGTRLTVT.

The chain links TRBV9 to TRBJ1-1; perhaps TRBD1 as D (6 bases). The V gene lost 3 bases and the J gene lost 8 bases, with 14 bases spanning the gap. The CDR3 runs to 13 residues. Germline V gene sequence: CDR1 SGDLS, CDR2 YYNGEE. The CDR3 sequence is CASSAVGGPEAFF. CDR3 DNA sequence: TGTGCCAGCAGCGCGGTTGGGGGGCCCGAAGCTTTCTTT.

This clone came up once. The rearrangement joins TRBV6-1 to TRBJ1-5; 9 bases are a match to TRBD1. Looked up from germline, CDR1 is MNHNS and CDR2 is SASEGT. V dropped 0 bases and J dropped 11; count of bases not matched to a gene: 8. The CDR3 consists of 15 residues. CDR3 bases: TGTGCCAGCAGTGAAGCGCGACAGGGGGGGAGGGCCCAGCATTTT. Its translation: CASSEARQGGRAQHF.

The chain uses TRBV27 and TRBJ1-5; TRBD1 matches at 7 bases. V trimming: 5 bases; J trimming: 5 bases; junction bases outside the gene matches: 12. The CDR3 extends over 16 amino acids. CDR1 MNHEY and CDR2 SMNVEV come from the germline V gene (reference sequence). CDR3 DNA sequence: TGTGCCAGCAGTCCCCGTACGACAGGGTTCGATCAGCCCCAGCATTTT. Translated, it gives CASSPRTTGFDQPQHF.

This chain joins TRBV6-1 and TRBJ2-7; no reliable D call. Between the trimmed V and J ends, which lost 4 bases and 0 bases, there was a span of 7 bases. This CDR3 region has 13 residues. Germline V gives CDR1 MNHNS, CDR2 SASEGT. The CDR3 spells CASSARSSYEQYF. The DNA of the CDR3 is TGTGCCAGCAGTGCCAGGAGCTCCTACGAGCAGTACTTC.

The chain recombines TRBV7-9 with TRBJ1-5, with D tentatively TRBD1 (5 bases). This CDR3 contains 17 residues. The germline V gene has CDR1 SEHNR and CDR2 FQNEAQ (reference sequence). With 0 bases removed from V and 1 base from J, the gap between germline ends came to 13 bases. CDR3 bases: TGTGCCAGCAGCTTAGCGTATGGGGGTTTGAGCAATCAGCCCCAGCATTTT. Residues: CASSLAYGGLSNQPQHF.

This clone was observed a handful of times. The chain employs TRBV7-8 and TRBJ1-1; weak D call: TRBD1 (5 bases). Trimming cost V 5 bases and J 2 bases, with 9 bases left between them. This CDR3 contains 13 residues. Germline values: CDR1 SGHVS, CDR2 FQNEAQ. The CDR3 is CASSNQGNTEAFF. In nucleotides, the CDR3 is TGTGCCAGCAGCAATCAGGGCAACACTGAAGCTTTCTTT.